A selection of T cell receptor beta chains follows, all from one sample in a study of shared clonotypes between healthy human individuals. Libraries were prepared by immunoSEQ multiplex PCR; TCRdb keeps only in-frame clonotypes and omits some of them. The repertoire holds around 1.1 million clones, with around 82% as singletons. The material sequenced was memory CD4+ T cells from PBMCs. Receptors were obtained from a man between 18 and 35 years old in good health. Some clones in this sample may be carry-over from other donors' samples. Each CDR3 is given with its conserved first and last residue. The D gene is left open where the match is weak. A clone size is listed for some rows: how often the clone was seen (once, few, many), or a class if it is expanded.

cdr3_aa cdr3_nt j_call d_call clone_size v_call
CASSLVVGTNYGYTF TGCGCCAGCAGCTTGGTGGTGGGCACAAACTATGGCTACACCTTC TRBJ1-2 NA NA TRBV5-1
CASSLVGSYNEQFF TGTGCCAGCAGCTTAGTGGGATCATACAATGAGCAGTTCTTC TRBJ2-1 NA NA TRBV7-2
CATRTGMNTEAFF TGTGCCACACGGACAGGGATGAACACTGAAGCTTTCTTT TRBJ1-1 TRBD1 NA TRBV10-3
CAITRTSGSRNEQYF TGTGCCATCACCAGGACTAGCGGGAGCCGTAACGAGCAGTACTTC TRBJ2-7 TRBD2 NA TRBV10-3
CASGLVPWGLAGGASYNEQFF TGTGCTAGTGGTTTGGTACCCTGGGGACTAGCGGGAGGTGCATCCTACAATGAGCAGTTCTTC TRBJ2-1 TRBD2 NA TRBV12-5
CASSSRGTGREKLFF TGTGCCAGCAGTTCGAGAGGGACAGGTCGTGAAAAACTGTTTTTT TRBJ1-4 TRBD1 NA TRBV28
CASSFGQGPPLWDIQYF TGTGCCAGCAGTTTCGGACAGGGGCCTCCGCTCTGGGACATTCAGTACTTC TRBJ2-4 TRBD1 NA TRBV28
CASSLDRYNEQFF TGCGCCAGCAGCTTGGACAGATACAATGAGCAGTTCTTC TRBJ2-1 NA once TRBV5-1
CASSHLRQSKNIQYF TGCGCCAGCAGCCATCTTAGACAGTCCAAAAACATTCAGTACTTC TRBJ2-4 NA NA TRBV4-1
CASSPKPSGPLSYEQYF TGCGCCAGCAGCCCGAAACCCAGCGGACCTCTCTCCTACGAGCAGTACTTC TRBJ2-7 NA NA TRBV5-1
CASSLVAGVVDTQYF TGTGCCAGCAGCTTAGTGGCTGGAGTGGTGGATACGCAGTATTTT TRBJ2-3 NA NA TRBV7-9
CASSVRAGNQPQHF TGTGCCAGCAGTGTGAGGGCAGGGAATCAGCCCCAGCATTTT TRBJ1-5 NA NA TRBV2
CASSSFQGNYGYTF TGTGCCAGCAGTTCATTCCAGGGGAACTATGGCTACACCTTC TRBJ1-2 NA NA TRBV28
CSARNGGYTF TGCAGTGCTAGAAACGGGGGCTACACCTTC TRBJ1-2 NA NA TRBV20-1
CASSRQGATETQYF TGTGCCAGCAGCAGACAGGGGGCTACGGAGACCCAGTACTTC TRBJ2-5 TRBD1 NA TRBV6-1
CASSLTTGANEKLFF TGCGCCAGCAGCTTGACAACAGGGGCTAATGAAAAACTGTTTTTT TRBJ1-4 TRBD1 NA TRBV5-1
CASSLRAAGVNTEAFF TGTGCCAGCAGTTTAAGGGCCGCCGGGGTTAACACTGAAGCTTTCTTT TRBJ1-1 NA NA TRBV28
CASSASQGNEQFF TGTGCCAGCAGCGCTTCCCAGGGGAATGAGCAGTTCTTC TRBJ2-1 NA NA TRBV7-3
CASSVVGLAGETQYF TGTGCCAGCAGCGTAGTGGGGTTAGCGGGAGAGACCCAGTACTTC TRBJ2-5 TRBD2 NA TRBV9
CASRGWGTTNEKLFF TGCGCCAGCAGGGGCTGGGGAACAACTAATGAAAAACTGTTTTTT TRBJ1-4 NA NA TRBV5-1
CASSLAGGVYGYTF TGTGCCAGCAGTTTGGCAGGGGGCGTCTATGGCTACACCTTC TRBJ1-2 TRBD1 NA TRBV28
CAMMPGQGITGANVLTF TGTGCCATGATGCCGGGACAGGGGATTACTGGGGCCAACGTCCTGACTTTC TRBJ2-6 TRBD1 NA TRBV27
CAIRRTGDSSETQYF TGTGCCATCAGGCGGACAGGGGATAGTAGCGAGACCCAGTACTTC TRBJ2-5 TRBD1 NA TRBV10-3
CAWSPLGAMLETQYF TGTGCCTGGAGTCCCCTTGGGGCGATGCTGGAGACCCAGTACTTC TRBJ2-5 NA many TRBV30
CAISEPPPGGETQYF TGTGCCATCAGTGAGCCTCCCCCAGGGGGGGAGACCCAGTACTTC TRBJ2-5 NA NA TRBV10-3
CASSFGQGWTEAFF TGTGCCAGCAGTTTCGGACAGGGGTGGACTGAAGCTTTCTTT TRBJ1-1 TRBD1 NA TRBV27
CASSPIAGRSDEQYF TGTGCCAGCAGCCCTATCGCCGGGAGGTCGGACGAGCAGTACTTC TRBJ2-7 TRBD2 NA TRBV14
CASSYGQGPQPQHF TGTGCCAGCAGCTATGGACAGGGGCCTCAGCCCCAGCATTTT TRBJ1-5 TRBD1 NA TRBV7-9
CASSLVSAGYTF TGTGCCAGCAGTTTAGTCTCGGCCGGCTACACCTTC TRBJ1-2 NA NA TRBV28
CASRLTWYRNQPQHF TGTGCCAGCAGACTAACATGGTATCGAAATCAGCCCCAGCATTTT TRBJ1-5 NA once TRBV28
CASGLTAGSYEQYF TGCGCCAGTGGACTTACAGCGGGCTCCTACGAGCAGTACTTC TRBJ2-7 NA NA TRBV5-1
CASTQSHTQYF TGTGCCAGCACGCAGTCACATACGCAGTATTTT TRBJ2-3 NA few TRBV25-1
CASSYRGPPQHF TGTGCCAGTAGTTACAGGGGTCCCCCCCAGCATTTT TRBJ1-5 TRBD1 few TRBV19
CASSRLGAEGGRTAF TGTGCCAGCAGTCGCTTGGGTGCTGAGGGAGGCCGTACCGCCTTC TRBJ2-7 NA NA TRBV27
CASSVNDDYGYTF TGTGCCAGCAGCGTTAACGACGACTATGGCTACACCTTC TRBJ1-2 NA NA TRBV2